This T cell receptor (beta chain) comes out of a study of spatial heterogeneity in lung cancer (dated by TCRdb to between 2019 and 2020). Broadly, across the study: Donors were about 70 patients with early-stage, untreated non-small cell lung cancer from the lung TRACERx cohort. In the raw uncorrected reads, each unique combination of TCR and UMI appeared more than ten times on average. Beta-chain transcripts were consistently detected in greater numbers than alpha-chain transcripts, which likely reflected higher beta-chain transcript abundance. Both alpha and beta chains were TCR-sequenced in a few hundred tumor regions, 64 matched nontumor lung samples and roughly 50 PBMC samples obtained at surgery. Nonsynonymous mutation counts, determined by whole-exome sequencing of tumor tissue, were related to features of the TCR repertoire. Follow-up PBMC samples were sequenced whenever the samples were available, and the median time to follow-up was roughly two years after resection. TCR alpha and beta repertoires were quantitatively compared across multiple tumor regions, matched nontumor lung and blood in non-small cell lung cancer. General findings and caveats noted by the study authors: Only approximately 13 patients were included in comparisons of baseline and follow-up blood repertoires. Ubiquitous expanded tumor TCRs showed up in blood more often at tumor resection than at routine follow-up. Confirming at a functional level the hypothesis that regional TCRs recognize regional mutations was considered to require additional single-cell paired TCR alpha and beta sequencing.

Library preparation used 5' RACE. The instrument given in TCRdb is NextSeq 500. In the TCR library protocol, a unique molecular identifier was attached to each TCR cDNA molecule so that PCR and sequencing errors could be corrected. As for how the authors treated the data: TCR identification, UMI-based error correction and CDR3 extraction were all carried out with Decombinator tools. TCRs above a frequency of 2 per 1,000, corresponding to the top 1% of the tumor frequency distribution, were defined as expanded. Rényi diversity was computed with the R vegan package after subsampling each repertoire 100 times to 5,000 TCRs. To build CDR3 similarity networks, amino acid triplet string-kernel similarity was used, and CDR3s were connected when their pairwise similarity was above 0.82. TCRdb handled the public reads itself, with Q25 trimming in fastp and clone calling in MiXCR, and kept productive beta chains. CDR3 protein sequences are deduplicated, and each keeps its most common genes and DNA. These V and J calls rely on TCRdb rather than the paper's analysis. This sample lists 72,000 or so distinct CDR3 sequences; 8% to 10% were detected once. The top ten clonotypes cover approximately 2% of the sample.

This clonotype turned up a few times. Its binding antigen is unknown. No qualities accompany the bases; no much larger clone lies one base away. In the paper's terms, the time point label means: blood at routine non-recurrence follow-up after resection. For TCR sequencing, whole RNA was extracted from tumor and nontumor lung tissue, or from cryopreserved PBMC samples, and no cell sorting was done. Only patients for whom sufficient RNA was available from at least two tumor regions were selected for TCR sequencing. This clonotype was sampled from a female donor with early-stage non-small cell lung cancer. The material was PBMCs, obtained at follow-up.

The CDR3 here reads CASSRQLAGVGSETQYF. The nucleotide sequence is given as TGCGCCAGCAGCCGGCAACTAGCGGGAGTGGGGTCGGAGACCCAGTACTTC. The chain uses TRBV4-1 and TRBJ2-5, with 11 middle bases fitting TRBD2. V is pruned by 4 bases and J by 5 bases, leaving 12 bases of the junction without a gene match. Per the germline V gene, MGHRA is the CDR1 and YSYEKL is the CDR2. The CDR3 sequence holds 17 residues, the cysteine and phenylalanine included. The CDR3 DNA has 51 bases and is translated from base 1.